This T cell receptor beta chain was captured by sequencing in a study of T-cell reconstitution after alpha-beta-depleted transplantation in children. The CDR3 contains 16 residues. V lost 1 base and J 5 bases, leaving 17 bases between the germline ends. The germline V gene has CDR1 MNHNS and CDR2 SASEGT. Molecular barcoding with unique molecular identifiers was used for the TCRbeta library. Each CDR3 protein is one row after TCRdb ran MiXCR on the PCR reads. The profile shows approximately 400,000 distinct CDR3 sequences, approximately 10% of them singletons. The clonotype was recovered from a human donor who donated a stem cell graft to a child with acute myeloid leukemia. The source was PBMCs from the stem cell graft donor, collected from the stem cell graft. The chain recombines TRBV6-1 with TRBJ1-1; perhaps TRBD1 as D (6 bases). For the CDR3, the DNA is TGTGCCAGCAGTGAAGTTGGGGGGGCGCTTTTGACTGAAGCTTTCTTT. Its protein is CASSEVGGALLTEAFF.